This T cell receptor (beta chain) stems from a study of identical twins. TCRdb called the 5' RACE reads again in MiXCR, with one record for every CDR3 protein. This table holds roughly 750,000 distinct CDR3 sequences, around 20% found once. All of the donors were Caucasians in good health. This CDR3 spans 12 amino acids. Per the germline V gene, CDR1 is SGHRS and CDR2 is YFSETQ. V lost 0 bases, J lost 14 bases, and 13 bases lay in between. The sample was also linked to a second study, of T cells expressing NK-cell markers.

This chain joins TRBV5-1 and TRBJ2-3; tentative D call: TRBD1 (6 bases). This TCR derives from a woman aged 18-29 years in good health. Sample: PBMCs. CDR3 in DNA: TGCGCCAGCAGCTTGGAAGGGGACAAGAGGTATTTT. Translation: CASSLEGDKRYF.